This T cell receptor (beta chain) appears in the sequencing data of a study of blood T cell repertoires in COVID-19. Study background: From T cells, B-cell-depleted T cells, or PBMCs came the material, which was cDNA or gDNA.

Profiling relied on immunoSEQ multiplex PCR, and the TCRdb table lists in-frame clones only, not all of them. This table holds 150,000 to 200,000 clones, roughly 80% found once. This study enrolled people aged about 18 to 100 from about two dozen US geographic areas. Clinical histories supplied by participants themselves formed the basis of cohort assignment. Participants in the exposed group had met a COVID-19 case in the 2 weeks before joining the study. The specimen sequenced was PBMCs or T cells enriched from blood (not recorded which). This TCR was recovered from a man between 60 and 75 years old who had been exposed to COVID-19.

The DNA of the CDR3 is TGTGCCAGCAGTCTCAAATTAGCGGGAGCGAGCTCCTACAATGAGCAGTTCTTC. Translating it yields CASSLKLAGASSYNEQFF. V is TRBV25-1 and J is TRBJ2-1, with 9 bases identical to TRBD2. Germline CDR1 is MGHDK and CDR2 is SYGVNS. V lost 5 bases to trimming and J lost 0 bases; unmatched junction nucleotides: 11. The CDR3 covers 18 residues.